Here is one T cell receptor (beta chain) with its context. Its antigen is still unknown. The sample comes from a study of response to subunit inactivated influenza vaccine. General study results and limits: The authors proposed limited new T cell recruitment per seasonal influenza vaccination.

The V gene lost 3 bases and the J gene lost 3 bases, with 11 bases spanning the gap. The CDR3 runs to 15 residues. A single record per CDR3 protein comes from TCRdb applying MiXCR to the RT-PCR reads. The sample has 500,000 to 600,000 distinct CDR3 sequences, around 11% seen once. The chain combines TRBV12-3 or TRBV12-4 with TRBJ2-2, with no clear D. The source of this sequence is a man aged 50 to 60 who received an inactivated influenza vaccine. This specimen was PBMCs from blood, taken on the day of vaccination. The CDR3: CASSFYGSYTGELFF. The CDR3 DNA reads TGTGCCAGCAGTTTTTACGGCAGCTACACCGGGGAGCTGTTTTTT.